A single sample is the source of the 27 T cell receptor beta chains below, sequenced in a study of T cells after yellow fever vaccination. TCRdb processed the 5' RACE reads anew with MiXCR; each CDR3 protein has one entry. Here the sample spans around 250,000 distinct CDR3 sequences, 6.9% being singletons. Source: CD4+ T cells sorted from PBMCs, taken 15 days after the yellow fever booster vaccination. These TCRs come from a man under 40 who received the YFV17D yellow fever vaccine.

This clonotype was seen ten or more times. The V and J genes are TRBV11-2 and TRBJ2-2, with 10 bases identical to TRBD2. The CDR3 covers 16 residues. V dropped 4 bases and J dropped 2; count of bases not matched to a gene: 4. Per germline, CDR1 SGHAT and CDR2 FQNNGV. CDR3 sequence (DNA): TGTGCCAGCAGCTCCCGGACTAGCGGCAACACCGGGGAGCTGTTTTTT. This gives the protein CASSSRTSGNTGELFF.

The table lists this clonotype with a few counts. This chain links TRBV20-1 with TRBJ1-1, with D possibly TRBD1 on 5 matching bases. The length of the CDR3 is 11 residues. V shed 3 bases and J shed 6 bases, with 8 bases lying between them. Germline V gene sequence: CDR1 DFQATT, CDR2 SNEGSKA (reference sequence). The CDR3 nucleotides read TGCAGTGCTAGGGACACCCCTGAAGCTTTCTTT. This gives the protein CSARDTPEAFF.

This clonotype has only a few counts. The chain combines TRBV25-1 with TRBJ2-3; D is undetermined. V was pared by 3 bases and J by 6 bases, with 16 bases between. Germline V gene sequence: CDR1 MGHDK, CDR2 SYGVNS. The CDR3 has 15 amino acids. In nucleotides, the CDR3 is TGTGCCAGCAGTGACCCCGCCTGGCGGTCCGATACGCAGTATTTT. Translating gives CASSDPAWRSDTQYF.

This clonotype was observed a few times. In DNA form, the CDR3 reads TGTGCCAGCAGCTCCGGGGGGACAGAGAACACTGAAGCTTTCTTT. Protein product: CASSSGGTENTEAFF. The rearrangement joins TRBV5-4 to TRBJ1-1, with TRBD1 identical over 7 bases. This CDR3 contains 15 residues. Germline V gives CDR1 SGHNT, CDR2 YYREEE (reference sequence). Losses at the gene ends were 3 bases for V and 1 base for J; bases not matched to a gene: 6.

The sample holds many counts of this clonotype. The V call is TRBV5-1, the J call TRBJ2-4; the D is unclear. The CDR3 is 14 residues long. The V end was cut by 3 bases, the J end by 8 bases, with 15 bases between. The V gene's germline CDR1 is SGHRS and CDR2 YFSETQ. CDR3 loop: CASSSADAADIQYF. The DNA of the CDR3 is TGCGCCAGCAGCTCCGCGGACGCGGCAGACATTCAGTACTTC.

Worth noting for this clonotype: A read error may explain this, as a much larger clone is one base away. The V call is TRBV21-1, the J call TRBJ2-1; the table assigns TRBD1, which was not confirmed against the DNA. TRBV21-1 is shown as a pseudogene. The CDR3 contains 17 residues. The CDR3 is CASSKAVSPPTYNEQFF. CDR3 DNA: TGTGCCAGCAGCAAAGCTGTAAGCCCCCCAACCTACAATGAGCAGTTCTTC.

The sample holds a few counts of this clonotype. J is TRBJ2-7 and V is TRBV7-2; D may match TRBD1 or TRBD2 (6 bases each). Germline assignment: CDR1 SGHTA and CDR2 FQGNSA. CDR3 length equals 14 residues. The germline V and J ends were trimmed by 5 bases and 7 bases, with 18 bases remaining between them. CDR3 protein: CASSMLAEGGEQYF. DNA of the CDR3: TGTGCCAGCAGCATGTTAGCGGAGGGGGGAGAGCAGTACTTC.

The rearrangement joins TRBV7-2 to TRBJ1-2; unclear D gene. Germline V gives CDR1 SGHTA, CDR2 FQGNSA. The length of the CDR3 is 12 residues. V was clipped by 1 base and J by 8 bases, with 8 bases between them. CDR3 region: CASSLVDRGYTF. The CDR3 DNA follows: TGTGCCAGCAGCTTAGTGGACCGCGGCTACACCTTC. Variable domain in full (rest from reference TRBV7-2 and TRBJ1-2): GAGVSQSPSNKVTEKGKDVELRCDPISGHTALYWYRQSLGQGLEFLIYFQGNSAPDKSGLPSDRFSAERTGGSVSTLTIQRTQQEDSAVYLCASSLVDRGYTFGSGTRLTVV.

This clonotype was counted many times. The rearrangement links TRBV29-1 to TRBJ2-7, with 9 bases that match TRBD1. CDR1 and CDR2 from the germline V gene are SQVTM and ANQGSEA. The CDR3 length is 13 residues. Unmatched junction bases numbered 4, after V lost 7 bases and J lost 0 bases. The CDR3: CSAGQGSSYEQYF. CDR3 nucleotides: TGCAGCGCCGGACAGGGGAGCTCCTACGAGCAGTACTTC.

This clonotype was picked up a small number of times. The V call is TRBV25-1, the J call TRBJ2-3; 9 bases map to TRBD1. Trimming removed 1 base from V and 10 bases from J; junction bases left unmatched: 12. This CDR3 has 16 residues. Germline loops: CDR1 MGHDK, CDR2 SYGVNS. The CDR3 nucleotides are TGTGCCAGCAGTGAATCCACCGGGGGACAGGGTTTATCGCAGTATTTT. Amino acids: CASSESTGGQGLSQYF.

V is TRBV5-1 and J is TRBJ2-5; 9 nucleotides line up with TRBD2. V shed 1 base and J 1 base; nucleotides not matched to a gene: 5. CDR3 length equals 16 residues. Germline V lookup: CDR1 SGHRS, CDR2 YFSETQ. CDR3 coding DNA: TGCGCCAGCAGCTTGTTTATAGCGGGGGCCCAAGAGACCCAGTACTTC. The encoded protein is CASSLFIAGAQETQYF.

This clonotype was picked up a small number of times. This chain connects TRBV7-2 to TRBJ2-5; 7 bases agree with TRBD1. V was pared by 5 bases and J by 3 bases, with 9 bases of the junction left unmatched. The germline gives CDR1 SGHTA, CDR2 FQGNSA. This CDR3 has 15 amino acids. CDR3 in DNA: TGTGCCAGCAGCATCGCCGGGACAGAAAAAGAGACCCAGTACTTC. Protein: CASSIAGTEKETQYF.

This clonotype has more than one count but fewer than ten. The chain carries TRBV7-2 and TRBJ2-1; 11 bases fit TRBD2. The CDR3 length is 14 residues. With V trimmed by 6 bases and J by 7 bases, 5 bases remained unmatched. CDR1 SGHTA and CDR2 FQGNSA come from the germline V gene. This chain's CDR3 is CASRVTSGTNEQFF. In DNA, the CDR3 is TGTGCCAGCAGAGTGACTAGCGGGACTAATGAGCAGTTCTTC.

This clonotype was found a few times. The V call is TRBV9, the J call TRBJ1-2; D perhaps matches TRBD1 (5 bases). V was shortened by 0 bases and J by 4 bases, with 16 bases between the two germline ends. Germline CDR1 is SGDLS and CDR2 is YYNGEE. This CDR3 contains 16 residues. CDR3 loop: CASSVEPRGELYGYTF. CDR3 sequence (DNA): TGTGCCAGCAGCGTAGAACCCCGGGGGGAGCTCTATGGCTACACCTTC.

This clonotype was detected a few times. The chain is built from TRBV7-2 and TRBJ2-2; 10 bases fit TRBD2. This CDR3 has 16 amino acids. Germline V gene data show CDR1 as SGHTA and CDR2 as FQGNSA. J gave up 6 bases and V 0 bases, and 4 bases lay outside the gene matches. The CDR3 bases are TGTGCCAGCAGCTTAGCGCTAGCGGGAGCCGCCGGGGAGCTGTTTTTT. Translation: CASSLALAGAAGELFF.

J is TRBJ1-1 and V is TRBV19, with 10 bases identical to TRBD1. The CDR3 is 15 residues long. The germline gives CDR1 LNHDA, CDR2 SQIVND (reference sequence). The junction had 3 bases not matched to a gene; V was cut back by 3 bases and J by 2 bases. The CDR3 is CASSIRQGANTEAFF. The CDR3 DNA is TGTGCCAGTAGTATCCGACAGGGGGCAAACACTGAAGCTTTCTTT.

The chain joins TRBV18 to TRBJ2-1; possibly TRBD2 for D (6 bases). Trimming stripped 5 bases from V and 3 bases from J, with 14 bases between. The germline V gene encodes CDR1 KGHSH and CDR2 LQKENI. CDR3 length equals 15 residues. Here the CDR3 reads CASSSTGDGYNEQFF. CDR3 nucleotides: TGTGCCAGCTCAAGCACGGGAGACGGCTACAATGAGCAGTTCTTC.

The table lists this clonotype with many counts. The CDR3 protein is CASSRVWDRVWAEAFF. Here the CDR3 DNA reads TGTGCCAGCAGCCGGGTGTGGGACAGGGTGTGGGCTGAAGCTTTCTTT. The gene calls are TRBV11-3 and TRBJ1-1; 9 bases line up with TRBD1. Germline-derived CDR1 and CDR2 are SGHNT and YENEEA. The CDR3 totals 16 residues. Trimming took 5 bases from V and 6 from J; bases not matched to a gene: 13.

The table lists this clonotype with many counts. The chain joins TRBV7-9 to TRBJ2-7; 7 bases map to TRBD2. J was trimmed by 4 bases and V by 5 bases; bases with no gene match: 11. The CDR3 is 15 residues long. The V gene's germline CDR1 is SEHNR and CDR2 FQNEAQ (reference sequence). CDR3 loop: CASSQGAGVGYEQYF. CDR3 nucleotides: TGTGCCAGCAGCCAAGGCGCGGGAGTTGGTTACGAGCAGTACTTC. The whole variable domain, filled in from reference TRBV7-9 and TRBJ2-7, reads DTGVSQNPRHKITKRGQNVTFRCDPISEHNRLYWYRQTLGQGPEFLTYFQNEAQLEKSRLLSDRFSAERPKGSFSTLEIQRTEQGDSAMYLCASSQGAGVGYEQYFGPGTRLTVT.

The genes are TRBV20-1 and TRBJ2-5; TRBD1 might be the D (5 bases). This CDR3 has 13 amino acids. From germline, CDR1 is DFQATT and CDR2 SNEGSKA (reference sequence). V lost 3 bases to trimming and J lost 1 base, with 9 bases between them. The CDR3 sequence is CSASQGFQETQYF. CDR3 DNA: TGCAGTGCTAGTCAGGGATTCCAAGAGACCCAGTACTTC.

This clonotype was counted only a few times. CDR3 residues: CASSESGIRGAFF. CDR3 sequence (DNA): TGTGCCAGCAGTGAATCGGGTATCCGCGGAGCTTTCTTT. J is TRBJ1-1 and V is TRBV25-1; D is unclear. This CDR3 has 13 amino acids. Germline loops: CDR1 MGHDK, CDR2 SYGVNS. Trimming stripped 1 base from V and 10 bases from J, with 13 bases between. Complete variable domain (other parts from reference TRBV25-1 and TRBJ1-1): EADIYQTPRYLVIGTGKKITLECSQTMGHDKMYWYQQDPGMELHLIHYSYGVNSTEKGDLSSESTVSRIRTEHFPLTLESARPSHTSQYLCASSESGIRGAFFGQGTRLTVV.

The chain combines TRBV6-5 with TRBJ2-6; D gene ambiguous. V lost 2 bases and J 0 bases, leaving 8 bases between the germline ends. Per the germline V gene, CDR1 is MNHEY and CDR2 is SVGAGI. The CDR3 has 16 amino acids. CDR3 DNA: TGTGCCAGCAGTTACCCCAGAAGCTCTGGGGCCAACGTCCTGACTTTC. This codes for CASSYPRSSGANVLTF.

This clonotype was observed a few times. A read error is likely, as this CDR3 ends without the conserved phenylalanine or tryptophan. The DNA is left out, because the CDR3 cannot be placed on it with certainty; the CDR3 is given as TCRdb lists it. The genes are TRBV3-1 and TRBJ2-1; TRBD2, the table's D call, was not compared with the DNA. A total of 11 residues make up the CDR3, ends included. The germline V gene has CDR1 LGHDT and CDR2 YNNKEL (reference sequence). CDR3 in amino acids: CASSQGTRVVL.

This chain joins TRBV12-3 or TRBV12-4 and TRBJ1-3, with 9 positions matching TRBD1. CDR3 length equals 13 residues. V was clipped by 6 bases and J by 7 bases; unmatched bases: 4. CDR3 sequence reads: CASRIQGANTIYF. The CDR3 DNA sequence: TGTGCCAGCAGGATACAGGGGGCGAACACCATATATTTT.

This clonotype was observed at least ten times. The chain uses TRBV5-1 and TRBJ2-1, with 7 bases aligning to TRBD2. Trimming took 4 bases from V and 6 from J; bases not matched to a gene: 7. Germline loops: CDR1 SGHRS, CDR2 YFSETQ. There are 14 residues in the CDR3. The CDR3 region has the DNA TGCGCCAGCAGCCAAGCGGCGGGGGTCAATGAGCAGTTCTTC. Protein sequence: CASSQAAGVNEQFF.

Many counts were recorded for this clonotype. The chain employs TRBV20-1 and TRBJ2-7; no clear D. The germline V and J ends were trimmed by 5 bases and 3 bases, with 14 bases remaining between them. The V gene's germline CDR1 is DFQATT and CDR2 SNEGSKA (reference sequence). This CDR3 contains 13 residues. The DNA of the CDR3 is TGCAGTGCTCGTAGTTCTAGGTACTACGAGCAGTACTTC. Translation: CSARSSRYYEQYF.

The chain recombines TRBV6-1 with TRBJ2-5, with D possibly called TRBD1 or TRBD2 (5 bases each). Per germline, CDR1 MNHNS and CDR2 SASEGT. The length of the CDR3 is 13 residues. Trimming shortened V by 6 bases and J by 4 bases, and 12 bases separated the two germline ends. This chain's CDR3 is CASRGRVGETQYF. The CDR3 coding sequence is TGTGCCAGCAGGGGACGAGTGGGAGAGACCCAGTACTTC.